The sequence of this T cell receptor (beta chain) was determined in a study of CXCR3-negative and CXCR3-positive naive CD8 T cells. As for the study in general: The TRB read total, about 135 million, broke down to about 1.5 +/- 0.3 million reads per library. Study results and caveats: When CXCR3-positive naive cells were set against CXCR3-negative naive cells, the former had more hydrophobic TRB CDR3s. Memory CD8+ cells had much lower diversity, and both naive subsets had comparably high diversity.

5' RACE that incorporated UMI labels was used to prepare the TRB cDNA libraries. Reanalyzing the 5' RACE reads, TCRdb keeps one entry per CDR3 protein, without DNA. The sample's table shows 100,000 to 150,000 distinct CDR3 sequences. This CDR3 has 15 residues. Germline loops: CDR1 DFQATT, CDR2 SNEGSKA (reference sequence). A note on this clonotype: The antigen is undetermined.

This TCR was recovered from a human donor in good health. Some clones in this sample may be carry-over from other donors' samples. V and J are TRBV20-1 and TRBJ2-7. The source material was naive CXCR3- CD8+ T cells from blood. The subset: CD45RO-CCR7+CD27+CD95- naive CD8+ T cells lacking CXCR3 (TNR3-). This chain's CDR3 is CSAREHGGRYYEQYF.